This T cell receptor (beta chain) is drawn from a study of human T cells and chemical hapten exposure (dated by TCRdb to the early 2020s). The study in broad terms: For sensitization, 2% DPC in acetone was applied to a 2 cm by 2 cm area of upper inner arm skin. Throughout the roughly 26-week study period, patients were also given weekly therapeutic DPC doses on the scalp. Patch tests used Finn chambers with 0.01% DPC on the upper back, scored after 6 days by International Contact Dermatitis Research Group standards. The patient cohort, mostly female, included alopecia areata with under or over 50% scalp involvement, alopecia totalis and alopecia universalis. Libraries were combined into a pool for sequencing, and differences in TCR yield between samples came mainly from small differences in library volumes within the pool. The study tracked peripheral blood TCR repertoire changes in vivo during primary and secondary sensitization to the hapten diphenylcyclopropenone (DPC) in alopecia patients. Blood samples were taken from patients before sensitization (week 0) and then at 2, 6 and about 24 weeks after DPC sensitization. For TCR sequencing, blood came from twenty-nine alopecia patients at anywhere from one to four time points (pre-sensitization, 2, 6 and 24 weeks). Broader findings and caveats from the paper: Repeated subsampling changed both the strength of the expansion versus patch-test correlation and the threshold at which the correlation became significant. DPC sensitization did not change the number of TCRs with a frequency above 1 in 1000, and there was no evidence of changes in global repertoire structure. Expanded TCRs formed significantly more large CDR3 similarity clusters than pre-sensitization or healthy control sets, consistent with antigen-driven responses. Patch test score was positively correlated with the number of PT1 expanded TCRs, with significance at thresholds 8, 16 and 32 but not at 4. Because every patient had alopecia, a presumed autoimmune disease, the patients' immune response might differ from that of healthy individuals.

The CDR3 covers 13 residues, taking in both the cysteine and the phenylalanine. CDR3 DNA is the only sequence kept; it has 39 bases, read in frame from the first base. CDR1 and CDR2 were assigned from the germline V gene as SQVTM and ANQGSEA. V is cut by 2 bases and J by 6 bases, and the space between the germline ends is 11 bases. The time point label of this sample denotes: patch test 3, about 24 weeks after DPC sensitization. Interpreted using the paper, the treatment or condition label stands for: therapeutic diphenylcyclopropenone sensitization with weekly scalp DPC. At each patch-test visit, blood was drawn before the patch test was applied. Patients were eligible if aged 18 to 70, diagnosed with alopecia and judged suitable for DPC therapy, and pregnant patients were excluded. Total RNA was isolated from unfractionated whole blood collected in Tempus Blood RNA tubes. Only a few counts were recorded for this clonotype. Its specific antigen is unknown. Base qualities are not at hand, and no much larger clone is one base apart.

The library was obtained by RACE. The reads were generated on a NextSeq 500. During library preparation, unique molecular identifiers were attached to individual cDNA molecules so that TCRs could be counted quantitatively and reproducibly. Both TCR alpha and TCR beta chains were sequenced from each blood RNA sample. Per the original workflow: A median of roughly 100,000 TCRs per sample was observed, with a range of about 23,224 to 690,600. V, J and CDR3 annotation of the TCR reads was performed with the Decombinator software suite. To make PS versus PT1 abundance plots, every sample was subsampled to the same number of TCRs (28,000). Expanded TCRs were defined as absent before sensitization and observed at least eight times at the 2-week time point. TCRdb trimmed public reads at Q25 via fastp, called clones via MiXCR and kept in-frame beta chains. Here each entry gathers all rows of one CDR3 protein and keeps the most common genes and DNA. TCRdb, not the original authors, processed these V and J calls. The sample includes 95,000 to 150,000 distinct CDR3 sequences, with roughly 12% observed a single time. More than 2% of the sample is held by the ten biggest clonotypes.

The sequence was obtained from a woman aged 45-65 years with alopecia areata. Some clones in this sample may be carry-over from other donors' samples. The V and J genes are TRBV29-1 and TRBJ1-5; the D gene remains uncertain. The starting material was whole blood, obtained in connection with sensitization to the hapten diphenylcyclopropenone (DPC). The CDR3 protein sequence reads: CSVESELGQPQHF. The DNA sequence follows: TGCAGCGTTGAATCGGAGTTGGGTCAGCCCCAGCATTTT.